Sequencing of this TCR beta chain was carried out in a study of blood T cells in healthy people across ages. PCR was performed a second time for about 7 to 12 cycles using a sample-barcoded 5' primer and a J-beta primer mix. TCRdb independently ran MiXCR on the 5' RACE reads; one entry per CDR3 protein. The data contain around 1,000,000 distinct CDR3 sequences, roughly 24% of them seen just once; the ten biggest clones take up around 0.7%. Researchers collected approximately 9.5 milliliters of peripheral blood from every single donor. In its sample, this clonotype was seen a few times. Its antigen is undetermined. This CDR3 spans 14 amino acids. Trimming stripped 4 bases from V and 3 bases from J, with 12 bases between. Study-level findings and limits: PBMC samples, being unsorted, prevented any conclusive comparison of naive and antigen-experienced cells. CMV infection status of these donors was not known. Calculation of diversity from one million T cells yielded estimates considered to be underestimates.

The sample also formed part of further work on T cells of mothers and their children.

The receptor was isolated from a girl aged 2 to 10 in good health. The chain couples TRBV12-3 or TRBV12-4 to TRBJ1-2; possibly TRBD1 for D (5 bases). Sample: blood. CDR3: CASSYLRGHYGYTF. CDR3 in DNA: TGTGCCAGCAGTTACCTGCGGGGCCACTATGGCTACACCTTC.